The rows below give T cell receptor beta chains drawn from one sample of a study of T cell repertoires in cytomegalovirus infection. TCRdb reprocessed the reads with MiXCR, giving one entry per CDR3 protein. The sample consists of 310,000 or so distinct CDR3 sequences, over 20% of them appearing once. The sample was PBMCs. Receptors originate from a human donor in good health (CMV status not recorded). Some clones in this sample may be carry-over from other donors' samples. Each CDR3 is given with its conserved first and last residue. The D gene is left open where the match is weak. Size is stated for part of the rows, as once, few or many counts, or as a class when the clone is expanded.

D | size | J | V | CDR3 | DNA
NA | NA | TRBJ1-2 | TRBV20-1 | CSASGMNYGYTF | TGCAGTGCTAGCGGCATGAACTATGGCTACACCTTC
TRBD1 | few | TRBJ1-2 | TRBV15 | CATNKQGALYGYTF | TGTGCCACCAACAAACAGGGGGCTTTATATGGCTACACCTTC
NA | many | TRBJ1-5 | TRBV6-6 | CASSYRTRNQPQHF | TGTGCCAGCAGTTACCGAACACGCAATCAGCCCCAGCATTTT
TRBD2 | NA | TRBJ2-1 | TRBV7-9 | CASSSRASGGEQFF | TGTGCCAGCAGCTCGCGGGCTAGCGGCGGGGAGCAGTTCTTC
NA | many | TRBJ2-1 | TRBV12-3/TRBV12-4 | CASSLSQNNEQFF | TGTGCCAGCAGTTTATCCCAGAACAATGAGCAGTTCTTC
NA | NA | TRBJ2-3 | TRBV6-2/TRBV6-3 | CASSYRMEDTQYF | TGTGCCAGCAGTTATCGGATGGAAGATACGCAGTATTTT
NA | few | TRBJ2-1 | TRBV19 | CASSIRGFSYNEQFF | TGTGCCAGTAGTATCAGAGGGTTCTCCTACAATGAGCAGTTCTTC
NA | many | TRBJ2-5 | TRBV7-2 | CASSSSSLQETQYF | TGTGCCAGCAGCAGTTCCAGCCTTCAAGAGACCCAGTACTTC
NA | NA | TRBJ2-3 | TRBV7-6 | CASSRSRTDTQYF | TGTGCCAGCAGTCGCTCTCGCACAGATACGCAGTATTTT
TRBD1 | NA | TRBJ1-2 | TRBV7-2 | CASSRDRGLYYGYTF | TGTGCCAGCAGCCGTGACAGGGGACTCTACTATGGCTACACCTTC
TRBD1 | NA | TRBJ1-5 | TRBV4-3 | CASSQDFRGHQPQHF | TGCGCCAGCAGCCAAGATTTCAGGGGGCATCAGCCCCAGCATTTT
TRBD2 | few | TRBJ2-5 | TRBV7-2 | CASSLTSGGPWETQYF | TGTGCCAGCAGCCTAACCAGCGGGGGGCCCTGGGAGACCCAGTACTTC
NA | NA | TRBJ1-1 | TRBV7-6 | CASSHGGRGEAFF | TGTGCCAGCAGCCATGGAGGGAGGGGTGAAGCTTTCTTT
TRBD2 | many | TRBJ2-1 | TRBV10-3 | CAIRGGSYNEQFF | TGTGCCATCCGGGGGGGCTCCTACAATGAGCAGTTCTTC
NA | NA | TRBJ2-3 | TRBV20-1 | CSAPGWRGVDTQYF | TGCAGTGCTCCGGGTTGGCGGGGAGTGGATACGCAGTATTTT
NA | NA | TRBJ2-1 | TRBV5-4 | CASSLAGAGRINEQFF | TGTGCCAGCAGCTTGGCCGGGGCGGGAAGAATCAATGAGCAGTTCTTC
TRBD1 | NA | TRBJ1-5 | TRBV27 | CASSHRGRGQPQHF | TGTGCCAGCAGTCACAGGGGGCGGGGGCAGCCCCAGCATTTT
TRBD1 | NA | TRBJ1-2 | TRBV7-9 | CASSLTVVQGGAKGSYGYTF | TGTGCCAGCAGCTTAACGGTGGTGCAAGGGGGCGCAAAGGGATCCTATGGCTACACCTTC
TRBD2 | many | TRBJ2-3 | TRBV10-3 | CAISASASGNPDTQYF | TGTGCCATCAGTGCTTCGGCTAGCGGGAACCCAGATACGCAGTATTTT
TRBD1 | few | TRBJ2-5 | TRBV4-1 | CASSQGTEETQYF | TGCGCCAGCAGCCAGGGGACAGAAGAGACCCAGTACTTC
NA | many | TRBJ1-2 | TRBV7-2 | CASSPLWGRTNYGYTF | TGTGCCAGCAGCCCTCTTTGGGGGCGGACTAACTATGGCTACACCTTC
TRBD2 | NA | TRBJ2-3 | TRBV7-2 | CASSAGLAGSSSTDTQYF | TGTGCCAGCAGCGCGGGACTAGCGGGAAGCTCTAGCACAGATACGCAGTATTTT
NA | NA | TRBJ2-1 | TRBV30 | CAWSKASSYNEQFF | TGTGCCTGGAGTAAGGCTAGCTCCTACAATGAGCAGTTCTTC
NA | NA | TRBJ1-4 | TRBV29-1 | CSVGGGVNEKLFF | TGCAGCGTTGGAGGGGGAGTGAATGAAAAACTGTTTTTT
NA | few | TRBJ2-1 | TRBV10-3 | CAISEHSGRGYNEQFF | TGTGCCATCAGTGAGCACTCGGGAAGGGGGTACAATGAGCAGTTCTTC
NA | few | TRBJ2-1 | TRBV28 | CASSLSGLSNEQFF | TGTGCCAGCAGTTTGTCAGGGCTTAGCAATGAGCAGTTCTTC
TRBD1 | NA | TRBJ2-7 | TRBV11-2 | CASSPLRRDRGRPVSYEQYF | TGTGCCAGCAGCCCTTTACGTCGGGACAGGGGGCGACCGGTATCCTACGAGCAGTACTTC
NA | NA | TRBJ2-2 | TRBV6-6 | CASSYPSAGWVGELFF | TGTGCCAGCAGTTACCCCTCGGCAGGGTGGGTCGGGGAGCTGTTTTTT
NA | NA | TRBJ1-5 | TRBV30 | CAWSPSVNQPQHF | TGTGCCTGGAGTCCCAGCGTAAATCAGCCCCAGCATTTT
TRBD1 | NA | TRBJ1-5 | TRBV6-1 | CASSERGTGSNQPQHF | TGTGCCAGCAGTGAGAGAGGGACAGGTAGCAATCAGCCCCAGCATTTT
TRBD1 | few | TRBJ2-1 | TRBV7-3 | CASSFGTGSSYNEQFF | TGTGCCAGCAGCTTTGGGACAGGCAGCTCCTACAATGAGCAGTTCTTC
TRBD2 | few | TRBJ2-1 | TRBV11-2 | CASSLDPSGTNEQFF | TGTGCCAGCAGCTTAGATCCTAGCGGGACCAATGAGCAGTTCTTC
TRBD1 | few | TRBJ2-7 | TRBV27 | CASRRTGTYEQYF | TGTGCCAGCAGGAGGACAGGGACCTACGAGCAGTACTTC
NA | NA | TRBJ2-3 | TRBV5-6 | CASRNPGTDTQYF | TGTGCCAGCAGGAATCCCGGCACAGATACGCAGTATTTT
NA | many | TRBJ1-5 | TRBV25-1 | CASSEKGQPNQPQHF | TGTGCCAGCAGTGAAAAGGGCCAGCCCAATCAGCCCCAGCATTTT
TRBD2 | NA | TRBJ2-5 | TRBV12-3/TRBV12-4 | CASSAERERQETQYF | TGTGCCAGCAGTGCGGAGCGGGAGCGCCAAGAGACCCAGTACTTC
TRBD1 | few | TRBJ1-5 | TRBV19 | CATGSGTANQPQHF | TGTGCCACCGGTTCCGGGACAGCAAATCAGCCCCAGCATTTT
TRBD2 | once | TRBJ2-1 | TRBV29-1 | CSVENVAGELNEQFF | TGCAGCGTTGAAAACGTAGCGGGAGAGCTCAATGAGCAGTTCTTC
NA | NA | TRBJ2-1 | TRBV7-9 | CASSTTRVMVNEQFF | TGTGCCAGCAGCACCACTAGGGTGATGGTCAATGAGCAGTTCTTC
NA | few | TRBJ2-1 | TRBV28 | CASSDTPDGEQFF | TGTGCCAGCAGCGACACGCCCGACGGTGAGCAGTTCTTC
NA | few | TRBJ1-1 | TRBV12-3/TRBV12-4 | CASSLRSSGTEAFF | TGTGCCAGCAGTTTGAGGTCATCAGGGACTGAAGCTTTCTTT
NA | NA | TRBJ2-2 | TRBV11-3 | CASSVQGFGELFF | TGTGCCAGCAGCGTCCAGGGATTCGGGGAGCTGTTTTTT
TRBD2 | NA | TRBJ2-7 | TRBV29-1 | CSVEIRATSVSYEQYF | TGCAGCGTTGAGATCCGGGCCACTAGCGTCTCCTACGAGCAGTACTTC
NA | few | TRBJ1-1 | TRBV18 | CASSRGIGENTEAFF | TGTGCCAGCTCACGAGGGATAGGAGAGAACACTGAAGCTTTCTTT
TRBD1 | few | TRBJ2-4 | TRBV11-2 | CASGGSGTGKNIQYF | TGTGCCAGCGGGGGTTCGGGGACAGGGAAAAACATTCAGTACTTC
NA | few | TRBJ2-1 | TRBV6-2/TRBV6-3 | CASVLRGAAYNEQFF | TGTGCCAGCGTCTTACGGGGGGCCGCCTACAATGAGCAGTTCTTC
TRBD1 | NA | TRBJ1-1 | TRBV19 | CASSPMGQQNTEAFF | TGTGCCAGTAGTCCTATGGGACAGCAGAACACTGAAGCTTTCTTT